One and the same sample provided the 20 T cell receptor beta chains below, sequenced in a study of CD8+ T cells in alopecia areata. Isolated RNA was reverse transcribed into cDNA used as the sequencing template. Sequencing was performed with immunoSEQ multiplex PCR; in TCRdb, only in-frame clones are kept and a portion is missing. The sample records 110,000 or so clones, roughly 50% being singletons. Treatment noted: oral pan-JAK inhibitor, 5-10 mg twice daily. Sequencing used CD4+ T cells sorted from blood, obtained at week 24, from a patient treated with tofacitinib. The receptors come from a human donor with alopecia areata.

The chain couples TRBV7-2 to TRBJ2-1; 8 bases fit TRBD2. This CDR3 has 15 amino acids. V shed 5 bases and J 1 base; nucleotides not matched to a gene: 4. Germline V lookup: CDR1 SGHTA, CDR2 FQGNSA. The CDR3 region is CASSGGLGSYNEQFF. DNA for the CDR3: TGTGCCAGCAGCGGGGGACTAGGGTCCTACAATGAGCAGTTCTTC. Full variable domain (remainder filled in from reference TRBV7-2 and TRBJ2-1): GAGVSQSPSNKVTEKGKDVELRCDPISGHTALYWYRQSLGQGLEFLIYFQGNSAPDKSGLPSDRFSAERTGGSVSTLTIQRTQQEDSAVYLCASSGGLGSYNEQFFGPGTRLTVL.

This clone was seen only once. The chain is built from TRBV4-1 and TRBJ1-6; no firm D call. Looked up from germline, CDR1 is MGHRA and CDR2 is YSYEKL. The CDR3 has 15 residues. Trimming removed 4 bases at V and 4 bases at J, with 11 bases between. CDR3 coding DNA: TGCGCCAGCAGCCCAAGTCGCGCTTATAATTCACCCCTCCACTTT. This codes for CASSPSRAYNSPLHF.

J is TRBJ1-5 and V is TRBV29-1; no reliable D call. Trimming pared 6 bases from V and 0 bases from J, leaving 12 bases between. The CDR3 consists of 14 residues. From germline, CDR1 is SQVTM and CDR2 ANQGSEA. As DNA, the CDR3 is TGCAGCGTGGCAGGCGAAAATAGCAATCAGCCCCAGCATTTT. It specifies CSVAGENSNQPQHF. The entire variable domain, with the rest obtained from reference TRBV29-1 and TRBJ1-5, is as follows: SAVISQKPSRDICQRGTSLTIQCQVDSQVTMMFWYRQQPGQSLTLIATANQGSEATYESGFVIDKFPISRPNLTFSTLTVSNMSPEDSSIYLCSVAGENSNQPQHFGDGTRLSIL.

This clone was detected only a few times. The chain has TRBV19 and TRBJ1-5; TRBD1 might be the D (5 bases). Germline loops: CDR1 LNHDA, CDR2 SQIVND (reference sequence). Trimming shortened V by 7 bases and J by 9 bases, and 13 bases separated the two germline ends. The CDR3 is 12 amino acids. The CDR3 DNA sequence: TGTGCCAGTAACCATCAGGGCGGGCCCCAGCATTTT. It is translated as CASNHQGGPQHF.

The rearrangement uses TRBV5-6 and TRBJ1-2; 11 bases map to TRBD1. The CDR3 is 13 residues long. V dropped 4 bases and J dropped 6; count of bases not matched to a gene: 2. CDR1 and CDR2 (germline): SGHDT, YYEEEE. DNA for the CDR3: TGTGCCAGCAGCGGACAGGGGGCGAATGGCTACACCTTC. Residues: CASSGQGANGYTF.

This chain joins TRBV4-3 and TRBJ2-5; 9 bases match TRBD1. V shed 3 bases, J shed 10 bases, and the junction held 6 bases outside the gene matches. Germline CDR1 is LGHNA and CDR2 is YSLEER. This CDR3 comprises 13 residues. The CDR3 here is CASSHRGQGDQYF. The CDR3 DNA is TGCGCCAGCAGCCATCGGGGACAGGGTGACCAGTACTTC.

V gene TRBV5-4 combines with J gene TRBJ2-7, with 8 nucleotides matching TRBD1. With V trimmed by 3 bases and J by 7 bases, 9 bases remained unmatched. The germline V gene has CDR1 SGHNT and CDR2 YYREEE (reference sequence). CDR3 length: 14 residues. CDR3 region: CASSYRQGWSEQYF. Here the CDR3 DNA reads TGTGCCAGCAGCTACCGACAGGGGTGGAGTGAGCAGTACTTC.

The rearrangement links TRBV5-1 to TRBJ2-1; 10 bases line up with TRBD1. There are 15 residues in the CDR3. The germline gives CDR1 SGHRS, CDR2 YFSETQ. V was clipped by 4 bases and J by 1 base; unmatched bases: 2. The CDR3 DNA follows: TGCGCCAGCAGCCAGGACAGGGGGTCCTACAATGAGCAGTTCTTC. Its translation: CASSQDRGSYNEQFF.

This clone has a handful of counts. The rearrangement joins TRBV29-1 to TRBJ1-5; 7 nucleotides line up with TRBD1. Germline CDR1 is SQVTM and CDR2 is ANQGSEA. V shed 5 bases and J 2 bases; nucleotides not matched to a gene: 9. The CDR3 runs to 15 residues. As DNA, the CDR3 is TGCAGCGTTATACCAGGGGGGGAGGGCAATCAGCCCCAGCATTTT. Its protein is CSVIPGGEGNQPQHF.

The chain recombines TRBV4-1 with TRBJ2-5, with 9 positions matching TRBD2. Germline CDR1 and CDR2: MGHRA and YSYEKL. This CDR3 spans 17 amino acids. The V and J ends lost 5 bases and 2 bases, in that order; junction bases with no gene match: 12. The CDR3 DNA follows: TGCGCCAGCAGCACGACTAGCGGAGGACCCGCTCAAGAGACCCAGTACTTC. This translates into CASSTTSGGPAQETQYF.

The rearrangement joins TRBV5-4 to TRBJ1-1; no clear D. The CDR3 has 13 amino acids. Per the germline V gene, CDR1 is SGHNT and CDR2 is YYREEE (reference sequence). The V gene lost 3 bases and the J gene lost 3 bases, with 9 bases spanning the gap. The CDR3 sequence is CASSSGRDTEAFF. Here the CDR3 DNA reads TGTGCCAGCAGCTCTGGACGAGACACTGAAGCTTTCTTT. The entire variable domain, with the rest obtained from reference TRBV5-4 and TRBJ1-1, is as follows: ETGVTQSPTHLIKTRGQQVTLRCSSQSGHNTVSWYQQALGQGPQFIFQYYREEENGRGNFPPRFSGLQFPNYSSELNVNALELDDSALYLCASSSGRDTEAFFGQGTRLTVV.

This clone came up a few times. CDR3 region: CASSLNRGLDTQYF. Here the CDR3 DNA reads TGTGCCAGCAGCTTAAACAGGGGATTGGATACGCAGTATTTT. V is TRBV7-3 and J is TRBJ2-3; TRBD1 matches at 7 bases. Losses at the gene ends were 1 base for V and 6 bases for J; bases not matched to a gene: 4. The V gene's germline CDR1 is SGHTA and CDR2 FQGTGA. The CDR3 runs to 14 residues.

The V call is TRBV6-5, the J call TRBJ1-2; a possible D gene is TRBD1 (6 bases). Looked up from germline, CDR1 is MNHEY and CDR2 is SVGAGI. CDR3 size: 12 residues. Deletions cut 5 bases from V and 8 bases from J, with 12 bases between. CDR3: CASSPGEEGYTF. In nucleotides, the CDR3 is TGTGCCAGCAGTCCAGGGGAGGAGGGCTACACCTTC.

The rearrangement links TRBV6-5 to TRBJ1-3; D remains unclear. CDR1 is MNHEY, CDR2 SVGAGI, per germline. The V end lost 0 bases, the J end lost 0 bases, and 9 bases lay between the germline ends. The CDR3 loop spans 16 amino acids. The CDR3 DNA reads as TGTGCCAGCAGTTACTCGATTATGGGCTCTGGAAACACCATATATTTT. Its protein is CASSYSIMGSGNTIYF.

This clone appeared a few times. The rearrangement links TRBV5-1 to TRBJ1-1; 9 nucleotides agree with TRBD1. The V gene end was trimmed by 2 bases and the J gene end by 0 bases; junction bases not matched to a gene: 5. The CDR3 runs to 16 residues. Looked up from germline, CDR1 is SGHRS and CDR2 is YFSETQ. The CDR3 loop is CASSFGTGHMNTEAFF. DNA for the CDR3: TGCGCCAGCAGCTTCGGGACAGGGCATATGAACACTGAAGCTTTCTTT.

Comments on this clone: An end of the junction does not agree with germline; a read error may underlie this. The chain joins TRBV29-1 to TRBJ1-1; D gene unclear. The V gene's germline CDR1 is SQVTM and CDR2 ANQGSEA. The CDR3 spans 14 residues. This chain's CDR3 is CSVVRVGTRQGMIF. The CDR3 region has the DNA TGCAGCGTTGTAAGGGTTGGAACCCGCCAAGGTATGATCTTT. The full variable domain, in which reference TRBV29-1 and TRBJ1-1 provide the parts outside the CDR3, is SAVISQKPSRDICQRGTSLTIQCQVDSQVTMMFWYRQQPGQSLTLIATANQGSEATYESGFVIDKFPISRPNLTFSTLTVSNMSPEDSSIYLCSVVRVGTRQGMIFGQGTRLTVV.

J is TRBJ2-5 and V is TRBV15; D is uncertain. The CDR3 has 15 amino acids. Trimming removed 0 bases at V and 5 bases at J, with 13 bases between. Germline V lookup: CDR1 LNHNV, CDR2 YYDKDF (reference sequence). CDR3 region: CATSRDRNRWETQYF. DNA for the CDR3: TGTGCCACCAGCAGAGATAGGAATAGGTGGGAGACCCAGTACTTC.

The chain joins TRBV29-1 to TRBJ1-5, with 7 bases lining up with TRBD1. The ends lost 5 bases at V and 5 bases at J; junction bases unmatched: 6. Per the germline V gene, CDR1 is SQVTM and CDR2 is ANQGSEA. CDR3 size: 13 residues. The CDR3 loop is CSVIEGADQPQHF. The CDR3 nucleotides read TGCAGCGTTATAGAGGGGGCTGATCAGCCCCAGCATTTT.

This clone has just a few counts. V and J are TRBV7-9 and TRBJ2-7, with TRBD2 identical over 12 bases. The CDR3 is made up of 16 amino acids. The trim removed 3 bases at V and 2 bases at J, leaving 5 bases unmatched. Looked up from germline, CDR1 is SEHNR and CDR2 is FQNEAQ (reference sequence). The CDR3 region has the DNA TGTGCCAGCAGCTTCCGACTAGCGGGGGCTACCTACGAGCAGTACTTC. This sequence encodes CASSFRLAGATYEQYF.

This chain uses TRBV5-1 with TRBJ1-1; D gene unclear. V was clipped by 0 bases and J by 1 base, with 7 bases between them. This CDR3 has 14 amino acids. Germline V gene data show CDR1 as SGHRS and CDR2 as YFSETQ. CDR3 residues: CASSLEAGNTEAFF. CDR3 sequence (DNA): TGCGCCAGCAGCTTGGAGGCGGGGAACACTGAAGCTTTCTTT.